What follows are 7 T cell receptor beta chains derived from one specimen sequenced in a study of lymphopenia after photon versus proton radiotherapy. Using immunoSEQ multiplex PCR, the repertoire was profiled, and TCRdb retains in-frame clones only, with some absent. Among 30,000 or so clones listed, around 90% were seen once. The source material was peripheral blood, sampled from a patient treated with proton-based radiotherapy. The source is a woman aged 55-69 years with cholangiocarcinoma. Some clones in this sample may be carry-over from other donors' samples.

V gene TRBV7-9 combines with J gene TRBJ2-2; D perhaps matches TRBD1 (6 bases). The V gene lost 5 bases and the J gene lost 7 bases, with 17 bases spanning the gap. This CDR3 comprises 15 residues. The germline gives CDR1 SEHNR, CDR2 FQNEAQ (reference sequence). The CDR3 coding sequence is TGTGCCAGCAGCCCCACACAGGGATATATCGGGGAGCTGTTTTTT. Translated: CASSPTQGYIGELFF.

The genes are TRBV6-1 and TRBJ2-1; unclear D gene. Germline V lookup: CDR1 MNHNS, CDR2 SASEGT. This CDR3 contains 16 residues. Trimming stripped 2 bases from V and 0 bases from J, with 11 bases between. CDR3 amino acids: CASSEHGPSSYNEQFF. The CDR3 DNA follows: TGTGCCAGCAGTGAACACGGTCCGAGCTCCTACAATGAGCAGTTCTTC.

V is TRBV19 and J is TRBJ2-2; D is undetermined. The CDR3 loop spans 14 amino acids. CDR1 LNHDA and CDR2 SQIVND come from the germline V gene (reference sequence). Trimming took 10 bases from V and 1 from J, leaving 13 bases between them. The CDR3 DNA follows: TGTGCCACCCTACCGACTTTGAACACCGGGGAGCTGTTTTTT. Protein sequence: CATLPTLNTGELFF.

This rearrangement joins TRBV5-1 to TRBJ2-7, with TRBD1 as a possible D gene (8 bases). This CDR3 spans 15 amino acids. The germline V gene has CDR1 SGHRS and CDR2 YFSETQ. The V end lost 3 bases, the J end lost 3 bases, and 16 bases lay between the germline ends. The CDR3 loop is CASSWGGQEYYEQYF. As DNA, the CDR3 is TGCGCCAGCAGCTGGGGGGGACAGGAATACTACGAGCAGTACTTC.

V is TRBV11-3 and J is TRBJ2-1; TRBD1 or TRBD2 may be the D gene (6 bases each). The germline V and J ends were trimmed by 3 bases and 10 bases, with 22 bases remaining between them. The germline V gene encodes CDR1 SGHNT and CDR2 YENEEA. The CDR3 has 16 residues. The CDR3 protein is CASSLGLRGAEWEQFF. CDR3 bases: TGTGCCAGCAGCTTGGGGTTGAGGGGGGCCGAGTGGGAGCAGTTCTTC.

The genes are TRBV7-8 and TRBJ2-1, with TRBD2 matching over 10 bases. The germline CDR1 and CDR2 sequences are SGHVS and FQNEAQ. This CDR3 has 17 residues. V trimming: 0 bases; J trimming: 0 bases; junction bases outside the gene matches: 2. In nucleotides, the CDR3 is TGTGCCAGCAGCTTAGCACTAGCGGGGCCCTCCTACAATGAGCAGTTCTTC. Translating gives CASSLALAGPSYNEQFF.

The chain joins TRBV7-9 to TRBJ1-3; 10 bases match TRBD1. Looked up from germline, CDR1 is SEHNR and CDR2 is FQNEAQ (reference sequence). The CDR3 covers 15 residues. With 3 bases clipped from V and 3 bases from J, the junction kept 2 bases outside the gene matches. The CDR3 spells CASSFGQGDGNTIYF. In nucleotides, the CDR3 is TGTGCCAGCAGCTTCGGACAGGGGGATGGAAACACCATATATTTT.